These 18 T cell receptor beta chains share one sample of origin, sequenced in a study of blood T cell repertoires in COVID-19. Method: immunoSEQ multiplex PCR; TCRdb's copy keeps in-frame clones and lacks some. Of over 120,000 clones listed, 78% are singletons. The sequencing sample was made of PBMCs or T cells enriched from blood (not recorded which). The receptors were sampled from a woman between 50 and 59 years old who had recovered from COVID-19.

In this sample, this clone turned up a few times. The genes are TRBV30 and TRBJ1-2; the D gene is possibly TRBD1 (6 bases). Germline V gene sequence: CDR1 GTSNPN, CDR2 SVGIG (reference sequence). CDR3 length: 14 residues. Trimming left V 2 bases short and J 4 bases short, with 14 bases between. The chain's CDR3 is CAWSRTVSPYGYTF. DNA for the CDR3: TGTGCCTGGAGTCGGACAGTTTCTCCCTATGGCTACACCTTC.

The chain employs TRBV5-1 and TRBJ2-1; TRBD1 agrees at 10 bases. Trimming cost V 1 base and J 5 bases; bases outside gene matches: 6. The CDR3 contains 16 residues. Per the germline V gene, CDR1 is SGHRS and CDR2 is YFSETQ. For the CDR3, the DNA is TGCGCCAGCAGCTTGCTGACAGGGGGCCAACACAATGAGCAGTTCTTC. It specifies CASSLLTGGQHNEQFF.

This chain uses TRBV19 with TRBJ2-2; 8 bases are a match to TRBD2. The CDR3 length is 18 residues. The germline V gene has CDR1 LNHDA and CDR2 SQIVND (reference sequence). Germline trimming cut 3 bases from V and 4 bases from J; bases unmatched to any gene: 13. The CDR3, as DNA: TGTGCCAGTAGTATTCTCCGAGGTAGCGGGGCGGGCACCGGGGAGCTGTTTTTT. Protein sequence: CASSILRGSGAGTGELFF.

The chain carries TRBV6-5 and TRBJ1-1; D is perhaps TRBD1 (5 bases). V was cut by 2 bases and J by 7 bases, with 14 bases left in between. Germline lookup yields CDR1 MNHEY and CDR2 SVGAGI. This CDR3 region has 14 residues. CDR3 sequence reads: CASSYVGGVGEAFF. As DNA, the CDR3 is TGTGCCAGCAGTTACGTCGGGGGGGTTGGTGAAGCTTTCTTT.

The chain carries TRBV5-1 and TRBJ1-3; unclear D gene. V was pared by 1 base and J by 0 bases, with 8 bases between. The CDR3 contains 15 residues. Germline V gives CDR1 SGHRS, CDR2 YFSETQ. This CDR3 is CASSLNPSSGNTIYF. CDR3 sequence (DNA): TGCGCCAGCAGCTTGAACCCGAGCTCTGGAAACACCATATATTTT.

The chain combines TRBV3-1 (or the pseudogene TRBV3-2) with TRBJ1-1, with D unclear. CDR1 LGHDT and CDR2 YNNKEL come from the germline V gene (reference sequence). The length of the CDR3 is 14 residues. V shed 4 bases and J shed 5 bases, with 14 bases lying between them. The CDR3 DNA reads TGTGCCAGCAGCCGGGGAGTTGAAAGAACTGAAGCTTTCTTT. Translated: CASSRGVERTEAFF.

V usage is TRBV28 and J usage is TRBJ1-4; D unresolved. CDR1 is MDHEN and CDR2 is SYDVKM in the germline V gene. V lost 2 bases to trimming and J lost 7 bases, with 5 bases between them. The CDR3 totals 12 residues. This CDR3 reads CASSLEIEKLFF. The CDR3 DNA sequence: TGTGCCAGCAGTTTAGAGATTGAAAAACTGTTTTTT.

The chain carries TRBV6-5 and TRBJ1-3; D gene ambiguous. The CDR3 covers 12 residues. Between the trimmed V and J ends, which lost 7 bases and 2 bases, there was a span of 6 bases. Germline loops: CDR1 MNHEY, CDR2 SVGAGI. The CDR3 coding sequence is TGTGCCAGCACTTCAGCTGGAAACACCATATATTTT. Translation: CASTSAGNTIYF.

The chain uses TRBV5-1 and TRBJ2-1, with D tentatively TRBD2 (5 bases). The germline V gene encodes CDR1 SGHRS and CDR2 YFSETQ. V lost 6 bases, J lost 4 bases, and 17 bases lay in between. This CDR3 contains 15 residues. This chain's CDR3 is CASNPRTSRYNEQFF. The CDR3 DNA sequence: TGCGCCAGCAACCCTCGGACTTCAAGGTACAATGAGCAGTTCTTC.

This chain uses TRBV12-3 or TRBV12-4 with TRBJ1-2; weak D call: TRBD1 (5 bases). The V and J ends lost 3 bases and 6 bases respectively, with 11 bases between them. This CDR3 region has 13 residues. The CDR3 loop is CASSFRQGHGYTF. The CDR3 region has the DNA TGTGCCAGCAGTTTTCGGCAGGGTCATGGCTACACCTTC.

The chain recombines TRBV7-2 with TRBJ1-6; D may be TRBD1 (6 bases). CDR1 SGHTA and CDR2 FQGNSA come from the germline V gene. There are 13 residues in the CDR3. Trimming removed 5 bases from V and 8 bases from J, with 10 bases in between. The DNA of the CDR3 is TGTGCCAGCAGCCAAAGGACAGATTCACCCCTCCACTTT. Its protein is CASSQRTDSPLHF.

The J gene is TRBJ2-5, the V gene TRBV6-6; a weak D match, TRBD1 (5 bases). The CDR3 totals 17 residues. Germline CDR1 is MNHNY and CDR2 is SVGAGI (reference sequence). V was shortened by 5 bases and J by 4 bases, with 23 bases between the two germline ends. CDR3 protein: CASSQPIYQGRAETQYF. The CDR3 DNA reads as TGTGCCAGCAGTCAACCCATATATCAGGGTCGGGCAGAGACCCAGTACTTC.

The V call is TRBV19, the J call TRBJ1-5; unclear D gene. Germline CDR1 is LNHDA and CDR2 is SQIVND (reference sequence). There are 15 residues in the CDR3. With 1 base removed from V and 3 bases from J, the gap between germline ends came to 10 bases. CDR3 loop: CASSIGQTNNQPQHF. CDR3 DNA: TGTGCCAGTAGTATAGGGCAGACAAACAATCAGCCCCAGCATTTT.

The rearrangement links TRBV5-5 to TRBJ1-5; D is unclear. CDR1 is SGHKS, CDR2 YYEKEE, per germline (reference sequence). The CDR3 has 14 residues. The V gene lost 0 bases and the J gene lost 0 bases, with 4 bases spanning the gap. CDR3 residues: CASSLANSNQPQHF. CDR3 coding DNA: TGTGCCAGCAGCTTGGCCAATAGCAATCAGCCCCAGCATTTT.

This clone appeared a single time. The chain joins TRBV29-1 to TRBJ1-5; D perhaps matches TRBD1 (6 bases). The CDR3 has 13 amino acids. Trimming pared 3 bases from V and 2 bases from J, leaving 8 bases between. Germline V gives CDR1 SQVTM, CDR2 ANQGSEA. CDR3 protein: CSVDSGGNQPQHF. CDR3 coding DNA: TGCAGCGTTGATTCAGGGGGCAATCAGCCCCAGCATTTT.

This chain links TRBV7-9 with TRBJ2-5; 12 bases map to TRBD1. V shed 5 bases, J shed 5 bases, and the junction held 9 bases outside the gene matches. CDR1 SEHNR and CDR2 FQNEAQ come from the germline V gene (reference sequence). The CDR3 runs 16 residues. CDR3 nucleotide sequence: TGTGCCAGCAGCGACATCGGGACAGGGGGCAGCGAGACCCAGTACTTC. It translates to CASSDIGTGGSETQYF.

The genes are TRBV6-5 and TRBJ2-3, with a possible D match to TRBD1 (6 bases). This CDR3 spans 15 amino acids. The V and J ends lost 5 bases and 0 bases respectively, with 12 bases between them. Germline-derived CDR1 and CDR2 are MNHEY and SVGAGI. CDR3 bases: TGTGCCAGCAGTACTATAGGACAGAGCACAGATACGCAGTATTTT. It specifies CASSTIGQSTDTQYF.

On this clone itself: Other DNA sequences within the sample encode an identical CDR3. This sequence joins TRBV3-1 (or the pseudogene TRBV3-2) and TRBJ2-1, with D unclear. V was clipped by 3 bases and J by 7 bases, with 7 bases between them. Germline V CDR1 and CDR2: LGHDT, YNNKEL (reference sequence). This CDR3 region has 12 residues. CDR3 sequence (DNA): TGTGCCAGCAGCCACGGCGGTAATGAGCAGTTCTTC. As protein: CASSHGGNEQFF.